One sample yielded the 23 T cell receptor beta chains listed below, sequenced in a study of blood T cell repertoires in COVID-19. Assay used: immunoSEQ multiplex PCR; TCRdb lists only in-frame clones, some missing. The sample has fewer than 600,000 clones, about 88% seen once. What was sequenced was peripheral blood. Receptor source: a man aged 18 to 30 with COVID-19, enrolled during active disease.

The CDR3 spells CASNEQANTEAFF. Written as DNA, the CDR3 is TGTGCCAGCAACGAACAGGCTAACACTGAAGCTTTCTTT. The chain couples TRBV14 to TRBJ1-1, with TRBD1 as a possible D gene (5 bases). CDR1 is SGHDN and CDR2 is FVKESK in the germline V gene. The CDR3 consists of 13 residues. Trimming stripped 7 bases from V and 2 bases from J, with 11 bases between. The whole variable domain, remainder taken from reference TRBV14 and TRBJ1-1, is EAGVTQFPSHSVIEKGQTVTLRCDPISGHDNLYWYRRVMGKEIKFLLHFVKESKQDESGMPNNRFLAERTGGTYSTLKVQPAELEDSGVYFCASNEQANTEAFFGQGTRLTVV.

V and J are TRBV14 and TRBJ1-1; D perhaps matches TRBD1 (5 bases). The CDR3 has 15 amino acids. V shed 1 base and J shed 4 bases, with 13 bases lying between them. Per germline, CDR1 SGHDN and CDR2 FVKESK. The CDR3 spells CASSQVKGYITEAFF. DNA of the CDR3: TGTGCCAGCAGCCAAGTAAAGGGGTACATCACTGAAGCTTTCTTT.

The rearrangement links TRBV30 to TRBJ2-2, with D unclear. Trimming pared 0 bases from V and 6 bases from J, leaving 14 bases between. The CDR3 sequence is 15 residues long. Germline V lookup: CDR1 GTSNPN, CDR2 SVGIG (reference sequence). CDR3 sequence: CAWSVDLVASGELFF. CDR3 DNA sequence: TGTGCCTGGAGTGTAGATCTAGTAGCTTCCGGGGAGCTGTTTTTT.

The J gene is TRBJ2-3, the V gene TRBV11-2, with 8 bases that match TRBD2. Germline V lookup: CDR1 SGHAT, CDR2 FQNNGV. With 7 bases clipped from V and 0 bases from J, the junction kept 6 bases outside the gene matches. CDR3 length: 15 residues. The chain's CDR3 is CASTTGGWSTDTQYF. The CDR3 DNA is TGTGCCAGCACAACGGGGGGGTGGAGCACAGATACGCAGTATTTT.

This clone was seen many times. V usage is TRBV2 and J usage is TRBJ2-1; TRBD1 might be the D (6 bases). This CDR3 spans 15 amino acids. Germline values: CDR1 SNHLY, CDR2 FYNNEI. V lost 6 bases and J lost 9, with 21 bases in between. CDR3 region: CASRVNRDVEGEQFF. CDR3 nucleotides: TGTGCCAGCAGAGTAAACAGGGACGTTGAAGGTGAGCAGTTCTTC.

This clone was seen just once. A much larger clone lies a single base off, so this may be a read error. This CDR3 is also generated by other DNA sequences in the sample. J is TRBJ2-2 and V is TRBV21-1; the listed D gene, TRBD1, was not tested against the DNA. TRBV21-1 is noted as a pseudogene. This CDR3 spans 15 amino acids. CDR3 bases: TGTGCCAGCAGCAAAGGTCAGGCGAACACCGGGGAGCTGTTTTTT. Amino acid sequence: CASSKGQANTGELFF.

The rearrangement joins TRBV3-1 (or the pseudogene TRBV3-2) to TRBJ1-3; possible D gene TRBD1, 6 bases. The germline V gene encodes CDR1 LGHDT and CDR2 YNNKEL (reference sequence). This CDR3 region has 14 residues. V lost 2 bases and J 10 bases, leaving 15 bases between the germline ends. Written as DNA, the CDR3 is TGTGCCAGCAGCCAATCAGGATTCGGGACAACCATATATTTT. It codes for CASSQSGFGTTIYF.

The chain is built from TRBV2 and TRBJ1-5; 10 bases match TRBD1. V was clipped by 4 bases and J by 0 bases; unmatched bases: 3. The CDR3 length is 16 residues. Looked up from germline, CDR1 is SNHLY and CDR2 is FYNNEI. The CDR3 DNA is TGTGCCAGCAGTGGGGACAGGGGAGATAGCAATCAGCCCCAGCATTTT. It is translated as CASSGDRGDSNQPQHF.

This rearrangement joins TRBV19 to TRBJ2-7; TRBD1 matches at 7 bases. The V and J ends lost 0 bases and 4 bases, in that order; junction bases with no gene match: 3. The CDR3 totals 14 residues. CDR1 is LNHDA, CDR2 SQIVND, per germline (reference sequence). The CDR3 coding sequence is TGTGCCAGTAGTATAGACAGGGGGATTTACGAGCAGTACTTC. Encoded protein: CASSIDRGIYEQYF.

The chain links TRBV7-8 to TRBJ1-5, with D unresolved. There are 13 residues in the CDR3. Germline-derived CDR1 and CDR2 are SGHVS and FQNEAQ. V was pared by 3 bases and J by 5 bases, with 8 bases between. CDR3 amino acids: CASSLGRDQPQHF. The CDR3 region has the DNA TGTGCCAGCAGCTTGGGGAGGGATCAGCCCCAGCATTTT.

This chain uses TRBV6-5 with TRBJ1-1; D is perhaps TRBD1 (5 bases). Per the germline V gene, CDR1 is MNHEY and CDR2 is SVGAGI. This CDR3 spans 15 amino acids. V dropped 5 bases and J dropped 0 bases, with 13 bases sitting between them. The CDR3 DNA is TGTGCCAGCAGTCCCGCGGGGACTATGAACACTGAAGCTTTCTTT. It yields the protein CASSPAGTMNTEAFF.

This chain links TRBV29-1 with TRBJ1-4; D call uncertain. The germline V gene has CDR1 SQVTM and CDR2 ANQGSEA. The CDR3 extends over 11 amino acids. V gave up 2 bases and J gave up 8 bases, with 6 bases separating them. CDR3 nucleotide sequence: TGCAGCGTTGAACCCCGGGAAAAACTGTTTTTT. This codes for CSVEPREKLFF.

The rearrangement uses TRBV10-1 and TRBJ2-1; 7 bases line up with TRBD1. The J segment lost 6 bases and the V segment lost 6 bases, leaving 2 bases of the junction unmatched. Germline CDR1 and CDR2: WNHNN and SYGVQD (reference sequence). The CDR3 is 12 residues long. CDR3 coding DNA: TGCGCCAGCAGCTCAGGGGGCAATGAGCAGTTCTTC. Protein sequence: CASSSGGNEQFF.

This chain links TRBV6-6 with TRBJ2-2, with 8 bases identical to TRBD1. CDR3 size: 15 residues. Germline lookup yields CDR1 MNHNY and CDR2 SVGAGI (reference sequence). J gave up 1 base and V 6 bases, and 4 bases lay outside the gene matches. The DNA of the CDR3 is TGTGCCAGCAGCACCACAGGGGGGAACACCGGGGAGCTGTTTTTT. Protein: CASSTTGGNTGELFF.

This rearrangement joins TRBV7-9 to TRBJ2-1; maybe TRBD2 (5 bases). The CDR3 is 16 residues long. V lost 5 bases and J 5 bases, leaving 19 bases between the germline ends. Germline CDR1 is SEHNR and CDR2 is FQNEAQ (reference sequence). In nucleotides, the CDR3 is TGTGCCAGCAGCCGCACGGCTGGGCGGGTAAACAATGAGCAGTTCTTC. It is translated as CASSRTAGRVNNEQFF.

The J gene is TRBJ1-2, the V gene TRBV27, with D tentatively TRBD1 (5 bases). Looked up from germline, CDR1 is MNHEY and CDR2 is SMNVEV (reference sequence). The CDR3 loop spans 12 amino acids. Trimming removed 6 bases from V and 3 bases from J, with 8 bases in between. This CDR3 is CASRGLDYGYTF. For the CDR3, the DNA is TGTGCCAGCAGGGGACTCGACTATGGCTACACCTTC.

The chain employs TRBV18 and TRBJ1-1; D is uncertain. CDR3 length: 16 amino acids. Germline V gives CDR1 KGHSH, CDR2 LQKENI. V lost 6 bases and J lost 5, with 22 bases in between. The CDR3 sequence is CASSAHPSGPGTEAFF. CDR3 in DNA: TGTGCCAGCTCCGCACACCCTAGCGGTCCGGGGACTGAAGCTTTCTTT. Based on the CDR3 plus reference TRBV18 and TRBJ1-1, the full variable domain is NAGVMQNPRHLVRRRGQEARLRCSPMKGHSHVYWYRQLPEEGLKFMVYLQKENIIDESGMPKERFSAEFPKEGPSILRIQQVVRGDSAAYFCASSAHPSGPGTEAFFGQGTRLTVV.

The CDR3 DNA reads as TGTGCCAGCAGCTTGGCGGGGGGGGAAGATACGCAGTATTTT. It encodes CASSLAGGEDTQYF. The gene calls are TRBV11-2 and TRBJ2-3; TRBD2 matches 9 bases. The CDR3 is 14 amino acids. V trimming: 3 bases; J trimming: 5 bases; junction bases outside the gene matches: 3. Per the germline V gene, CDR1 is SGHAT and CDR2 is FQNNGV.

The chain carries TRBV6-1 and TRBJ2-1; 10 nucleotides align to TRBD2. Germline V gene data show CDR1 as MNHNS and CDR2 as SASEGT. The CDR3 loop spans 15 amino acids. V shed 0 bases, J shed 8 bases, and the junction held 4 bases outside the gene matches. The CDR3 reads CASSEAVAGGDEQFF. The CDR3 nucleotides read TGTGCCAGCAGTGAAGCGGTAGCGGGGGGCGATGAGCAGTTCTTC.

The chain employs TRBV7-9 and TRBJ2-7, with 10 bases aligning to TRBD2. The CDR3 is 16 amino acids. The germline V gene has CDR1 SEHNR and CDR2 FQNEAQ (reference sequence). The V segment lost 2 bases and the J segment 3 bases; nucleotides outside the gene matches: 7. The DNA of the CDR3 is TGTGCCAGCAGCTTAAGGGTTGGACTAGCGGTCTACGAGCAGTACTTC. Translation: CASSLRVGLAVYEQYF.

The chain has TRBV18 and TRBJ2-5; 7 nucleotides agree with TRBD1. Germline V gene sequence: CDR1 KGHSH, CDR2 LQKENI. This CDR3 is built from 16 residues. The trim removed 1 base at V and 0 bases at J, leaving 5 bases unmatched. CDR3 nucleotides: TGTGCCAGCTCACCACTGTCCAGGGGGTACCAAGAGACCCAGTACTTC. Translation: CASSPLSRGYQETQYF. Full variable domain (remainder filled in from reference TRBV18 and TRBJ2-5): NAGVMQNPRHLVRRRGQEARLRCSPMKGHSHVYWYRQLPEEGLKFMVYLQKENIIDESGMPKERFSAEFPKEGPSILRIQQVVRGDSAAYFCASSPLSRGYQETQYFGPGTRLLVL.

About this clone: The identical CDR3 is also encoded by other nucleotide sequences in the sample. The V gene is TRBV4-1, the J gene TRBJ1-5, with 11 bases identical to TRBD1. The V segment lost 3 bases and the J segment 7 bases; nucleotides outside the gene matches: 5. The CDR3 consists of 15 residues. Germline CDR1 is MGHRA and CDR2 is YSYEKL. CDR3 protein: CASSQDRGRGQPQHF. DNA for the CDR3: TGCGCCAGCAGCCAGGACAGGGGGCGGGGGCAGCCCCAGCATTTT.

The rearrangement joins TRBV12-3 or TRBV12-4 to TRBJ2-5; D unresolved. V was cut by 5 bases and J by 5 bases, with 9 bases left in between. The CDR3 runs to 12 residues. The CDR3 nucleotides read TGTGCCAGCAGTGTACGACTGGAGACCCAGTACTTC. It is translated as CASSVRLETQYF.